The 30 T cell receptor beta chains in this list originate from one sample, sequenced in a study of CD8+CD57+ T cells in acquired aplastic anemia (dated by TCRdb to 2016 to 2019). Sequencing relied on an Illumina HiSeq 2000. TCR beta VDJ combination and CDR3 sequence profiling used genomic DNA as the template. TCRdb itself trimmed the public reads at Q25 with fastp, ran MiXCR and retained productive beta chains. One record per CDR3 amino acid sequence lists the most common genes and DNA. This sample holds around 250,000 distinct CDR3 sequences; approximately 79% were observed only once. The ten largest clones represent around 40% of the sample. Expansion of CD8+CD57+ cells had been shown by flow cytometry in the patients chosen for sequencing. Sequencing was done on a sample of sorted CD4+, CD8+, or CD8+CD57+ T cells (not recorded which) from PBMCs. The receptor source for this set is a human donor with aplastic anemia.

The rearrangement uses TRBV7-2 and TRBJ1-2; no definite D call. The ends were cut back, 3 bases at V and 10 bases at J, with 24 bases in the middle. The CDR3 totals 16 residues. Germline lookup yields CDR1 SGHTA and CDR2 FQGNSA. The CDR3 bases are TGTGCCAGCAGCTTGGCGAGAGGCGCCGTTACGCAGTACTACACCTTC. Encoded protein: CASSLARGAVTQYYTF.

This sequence joins TRBV7-2 and TRBJ1-2; TRBD1 is a possible D gene (5 bases). This CDR3 spans 14 amino acids. V dropped 0 bases and J dropped 6 bases, with 11 bases sitting between them. Germline V CDR1 and CDR2: SGHTA, FQGNSA. The CDR3 spells CASSLAGRVNGYTF. The CDR3, as DNA: TGTGCCAGCAGCTTAGCGGGCAGGGTAAATGGCTACACCTTC.

The chain is built from TRBV7-2 and TRBJ1-4, with TRBD1 as a possible D gene (5 bases). This CDR3 is 14 amino acids long. V dropped 5 bases and J dropped 7 bases, with 14 bases sitting between them. Germline V gene sequence: CDR1 SGHTA, CDR2 FQGNSA. CDR3 in DNA: TGTGCCAGCAGCGCGACAGCGTTTGGTGAAAAACTGTTTTTT. Its protein product is CASSATAFGEKLFF.

For this clonotype: This is likely a read error, given that the CDR3 carries no conserved phenylalanine or tryptophan at its end. No DNA is shown, since the ends of the CDR3 on it are uncertain; the CDR3 is the one TCRdb lists. This sequence joins TRBV2 and TRBJ1-2. Including both end residues, the CDR3 is 16 amino acids long. CDR1 and CDR2 from the germline V gene are SNHLY and FYNNEI. The CDR3 here is CASSDGEIHEQFCGPV.

About this clonotype: The junction departs from germline at one end; a sequencing error may be responsible. The chain is built from TRBV7-8 and TRBJ1-6; D call uncertain. Germline V CDR1 and CDR2: SGHVS, FQNEAQ. This CDR3 spans 14 amino acids. CDR3 nucleotides: TGTGCCAGCAGCGCCAGCGGGAGTAAGTCCGCCGAGCAGTTT. Translated, it gives CASSASGSKSAEQF.

With respect to this clonotype: In this CDR3 the conserved last residue, phenylalanine or tryptophan, is missing, so a read error is likely. It is unclear where the CDR3 begins or ends on the DNA, so no DNA is shown, and the CDR3 is as TCRdb lists it. The rearrangement joins TRBV7-8 to TRBJ2-3. Both ends counted, the CDR3 spans 12 residues. Germline V lookup: CDR1 SGHVS, CDR2 FQNEAQ. The CDR3 here is CASSVGSDTQTL.

This clonotype was seen just once. The germline gene is not matched at one end of the junction; a read error may be the cause. This chain connects TRBV7-2 to TRBJ2-3; the D gene could be TRBD1 or TRBD2 (7 bases each). CDR1 and CDR2 (germline): SGHTA, FQGNSA. The CDR3 loop spans 14 amino acids. CDR3: CASIPREGARDPVF. The DNA of the CDR3 is TGTGCCAGCATACCGAGGGAGGGGGCCAGAGACCCAGTATTT.

The rearrangement joins TRBV20-1 to TRBJ1-3; 8 nucleotides align to TRBD1. Per germline, CDR1 DFQATT and CDR2 SNEGSKA (reference sequence). Unmatched junction bases numbered 3, after V lost 6 bases and J lost 2 bases. The CDR3 sequence is 13 residues long. The CDR3 loop is CSAATGAGNTIYF. The DNA of the CDR3 is TGCAGTGCCGCGACAGGGGCTGGAAACACCATATATTTT.

In regard to this clonotype: Lacking the conserved final phenylalanine or tryptophan, this CDR3 likely reflects a read error. The limits of the CDR3 on the DNA are not certain, so only TCRdb's listed CDR3 is given. The V and J genes are TRBV7-9 and TRBJ2-3; TRBD1 is the table's D call, not checked against the DNA. The CDR3 is made up of 13 amino acids, end residues included. The germline CDR1 and CDR2 sequences are SEHNR and FQNEAQ (reference sequence). The CDR3 here is CASSFERSGGRED.

The chain has TRBV7-9 and TRBJ2-3; D not certain. CDR3 length: 13 amino acids. Germline V lookup: CDR1 SEHNR, CDR2 FQNEAQ (reference sequence). V was shortened by 11 bases and J by 2 bases, with 14 bases between the two germline ends. CDR3 DNA: TGTGCCGGACGCTTAGCCCCCACAGATACGCAGTATTTT. It codes for CAGRLAPTDTQYF.

CDR3 protein: CASSFAGGADTQYYEQYV. Written as DNA, the CDR3 is TGTGCCAGCAGCTTTGCGGGAGGTGCCGATACGCAGTATTACGAGCAGTACGTC. V and J are TRBV7-8 and TRBJ2-7; TRBD2 matches 8 bases. Looked up from germline, CDR1 is SGHVS and CDR2 is FQNEAQ. The CDR3 length is 18 residues. V was pared by 3 bases and J by 4 bases, with 17 bases of the junction left unmatched.

The chain recombines TRBV9 with TRBJ2-1; 7 nucleotides match TRBD1. The CDR3 length is 16 residues. The germline CDR1 and CDR2 sequences are SGDLS and YYNGEE. V shed 4 bases, J shed 8 bases, and the junction held 15 bases outside the gene matches. In DNA form, the CDR3 reads TGTGCCAGCAGCTTTCGGGACAGCGCCTGGAGTGATGAGCAGTTCTTC. Amino acids: CASSFRDSAWSDEQFF.

In this sample, this clonotype turned up a few times. J is TRBJ1-1 and V is TRBV9; possible D gene TRBD1, 6 bases. V was clipped by 5 bases and J by 1 base, with 15 bases between them. Germline loops: CDR1 SGDLS, CDR2 YYNGEE. The CDR3 length is 15 residues. As DNA, the CDR3 is TGTGCCAGCAGTGGGGGGGGGGGCGAGAACACTGAAGCTTTCTTT. Translating it yields CASSGGGGENTEAFF.

This clonotype was recorded many times. This chain connects TRBV6-2 or TRBV6-3 to TRBJ2-7, with D perhaps TRBD1 (6 bases). This CDR3 spans 15 amino acids. Germline CDR1 MNHEY, CDR2 SVGEGT. Trimming shortened V by 0 bases and J by 5 bases, and 14 bases separated the two germline ends. CDR3 amino acids: CASSYSDSSGDEQYV. CDR3 nucleotide sequence: TGTGCCAGCAGTTACTCGGACAGTTCCGGGGACGAGCAGTACGTC.

Of note for this clonotype: A junction boundary mismatches the germline segment, possibly from a read error. This chain links TRBV7-6 with TRBJ2-3; D is uncertain. The CDR3 length is 14 residues. Germline CDR1 reads SGHVS; CDR2 reads FNYEAQ. CDR3 sequence reads: CASSSVDEETQYYF. The CDR3 DNA reads TGTGCCAGCAGCTCAGTGGACGAAGAGACCCAGTACTACTTT.

Note on this clonotype: The conserved final phenylalanine or tryptophan is absent from the CDR3, which likely points to a read error. It is unclear where the CDR3 begins or ends on the DNA, so no DNA is shown, and the CDR3 is as TCRdb lists it. The chain is built from TRBV2 and TRBJ2-5; the table calls TRBD1, which could not be checked here. The CDR3 has 15 amino acids, counting both end residues. CDR1 and CDR2 from the germline V gene are SNHLY and FYNNEI. CDR3: CASGDWGTDTQYLYP.

As to this clonotype: An end of the junction differs from the germline gene, which may be a read error. The chain recombines TRBV5-4 with TRBJ1-2; D possibly corresponds to TRBD1 (6 bases). This CDR3 has 16 residues. In germline, CDR1 is SGHNT, CDR2 YYREEE (reference sequence). The CDR3: CASSHTGNGLVYGYTF. The CDR3 DNA sequence: TGCGCCAGCAGCCATACAGGGAACGGGCTCGTATATGGCTACACCTTC.

This clonotype was recorded only once. Germline is not matched at one junction end, which may reflect a read error. The genes are TRBV7-8 and TRBJ1-3; D is possibly TRBD1 (5 bases). CDR1 SGHVS and CDR2 FQNEAQ come from the germline V gene. There are 14 residues in the CDR3. The DNA for the CDR3 is TGTGCCAGCAGCCCACGGGACGGTGGCGACACCAAATATTTT. Translated, it gives CASSPRDGGDTKYF.

Points on this clonotype: Since no conserved phenylalanine or tryptophan closes the CDR3, a read error is the likely cause. The CDR3 region has the DNA TGTGCCAGCAGCGTGGGAGAGAAAAGCTCGCAGTATTAC. The encoded protein is CASSVGEKSSQYY. This chain connects TRBV7-9 to TRBJ2-3; D may be TRBD2 (5 bases). V gave up 5 bases and J gave up 10 bases, with 16 bases separating them. Germline CDR1 and CDR2: SEHNR and FQNEAQ (reference sequence). The CDR3 is made up of 13 amino acids.

The CDR3 loop reads CASSLAGEPTAQYF. CDR3 nucleotide sequence: TGTGCCAGCAGCTTAGCGGGAGAGCCCACTGCGCAGTATTTT. J is TRBJ2-3 and V is TRBV9; 9 bases match TRBD2. Germline V CDR1 and CDR2: SGDLS, YYNGEE. V trimming: 4 bases; J trimming: 10 bases; junction bases outside the gene matches: 10. CDR3 size: 14 residues.

This clonotype was counted a single time. The chain recombines TRBV29-1 with TRBJ1-2; D gene uncertain. V lost 3 bases and J 4 bases, leaving 18 bases between the germline ends. The germline V gene has CDR1 SQVTM and CDR2 ANQGSEA. CDR3 size: 15 residues. The CDR3 DNA is TGCAGCGTTGATTCGAGACAAGGAGCCTTCTATGGCTACACCTTC. This encodes CSVDSRQGAFYGYTF.

The genes are TRBV11-1 and TRBJ2-3, with D unclear. The CDR3 is 13 residues long. Germline V gives CDR1 SGHAT, CDR2 FQDESV (reference sequence). V lost 5 bases to trimming and J lost 6 bases, with 12 bases between them. The CDR3 loop is CASSDQVSDTQYF. The CDR3 DNA follows: TGTGCCAGCAGCGACCAGGTATCCGATACGCAGTATTTT.

J is TRBJ2-7 and V is TRBV7-3; 9 bases agree with TRBD1. The V segment lost 5 bases and the J segment 2 bases; nucleotides outside the gene matches: 7. This CDR3 comprises 15 residues. Per germline, CDR1 SGHTA and CDR2 FQGTGA. In nucleotides, the CDR3 is TGTGCCAGCAGCATTCCCGGGACAGGGACCTACGAGCAGTACGTC. Its translation: CASSIPGTGTYEQYV.

The chain employs TRBV19 and TRBJ1-1; D not certain. Germline-derived CDR1 and CDR2 are LNHDA and SQIVND (reference sequence). There are 11 residues in the CDR3. CDR3 sequence: CASRTGVEAFF. CDR3 in DNA: TGTGCTAGTCGGACCGGCGTTGAAGCTTTCTTT.

With regard to this clonotype: One end of the junction varies from germline; a read error may be responsible. CDR3 coding DNA: TGTGCCACCAGCTCCACGGGGAGTGGCTATACCCTGTGTTTT. As protein: CATSSTGSGYTLCF. The gene calls are TRBV15 and TRBJ2-3; a possible D gene is TRBD2 (5 bases). CDR1 is LNHNV and CDR2 is YYDKDF in the germline V gene (reference sequence). The CDR3 runs 14 residues.

Note on this clonotype: The junction departs from germline at one end; a sequencing error may be responsible. V is TRBV7-4 and J is TRBJ2-1; the D gene is possibly TRBD1 (7 bases). This CDR3 has 15 amino acids. Germline-derived CDR1 and CDR2 are SGHVT and SQSDAQ. CDR3 DNA: TGTGCCAGTAGCGTGACAGGGACTTCTTCCAATGAGCTGTTCTTC. Its protein is CASSVTGTSSNELFF.

Of note for this clonotype: The conserved closing phenylalanine or tryptophan is absent in this CDR3, likely reflecting a read error. It is unclear where the CDR3 begins or ends on the DNA, so no DNA is shown, and the CDR3 is as TCRdb lists it. The CDR3 loop is CASSAGPSGIDTL. The rearrangement uses TRBV9 and TRBJ1-2. The CDR3 comprises 13 residues, both ends counted. Germline lookup yields CDR1 SGDLS and CDR2 YYNGEE.

The J gene is TRBJ2-3, the V gene TRBV7-2, with D maybe TRBD1 (6 bases). Germline values: CDR1 SGHTA, CDR2 FQGNSA. This CDR3 has 16 amino acids. The V and J ends lost 5 bases and 0 bases respectively, with 15 bases between them. The CDR3 DNA is TGTGCCAGCAGCCAAGACTACAGGGATAGCACAGATACGCAGTATTTT. The encoded protein is CASSQDYRDSTDTQYF.

A remark on this clonotype: The limits of the CDR3 on the DNA are not certain, so only TCRdb's listed CDR3 is given. This chain connects TRBV9 to TRBJ1-2. Termini included, the CDR3 measures 15 amino acids. CDR1 is SGDLS, CDR2 YYNGEE, per germline. The CDR3 spells CASSVGSGTQYFCTF.

This clonotype was found a few times. V gene TRBV7-9 combines with J gene TRBJ2-1, with TRBD2 matching 10 bases. This CDR3 has 17 amino acids. The junction had 15 bases not matched to a gene; V was cut back by 5 bases and J by 8 bases. Germline CDR1 SEHNR, CDR2 FQNEAQ (reference sequence). The CDR3 nucleotides read TGTGCCAGCAGCCAAGTATCGGGTAGCGGGGGGAGCGATGAGCAGTTCTTC. Residues: CASSQVSGSGGSDEQFF.